Below are 4 T cell receptor beta chains sequenced from a single sample in a study of human T cells and chemical hapten exposure. Specified time point: patch test 1, 2 weeks after DPC sensitization. Treatment of the sample: therapeutic diphenylcyclopropenone sensitization with weekly scalp DPC. From the RACE reads, TCRdb called clonotypes with MiXCR, one entry per CDR3 protein. This table holds tens of thousands of distinct CDR3 sequences, about 32% found once. Sequencing used whole blood, obtained in connection with sensitization to the hapten diphenylcyclopropenone (DPC). These receptors were collected from a man aged 35 to 55 with alopecia areata. Some clones in this sample may be carry-over from other donors' samples.

This rearrangement joins TRBV7-2 to TRBJ2-7; D possibly corresponds to TRBD2 (5 bases). CDR1 and CDR2 (germline): SGHTA, FQGNSA. The germline V and J ends were trimmed by 5 bases and 0 bases, with 14 bases remaining between them. The CDR3 spans 15 residues. DNA for the CDR3: TGTGCCAGCAGCCTCCGGACTGCGAGCTCCTACGAGCAGTACTTC. Its translation: CASSLRTASSYEQYF.

This clonotype was observed a few times. The chain employs TRBV12-3 or TRBV12-4 and TRBJ2-3, with TRBD2 as a possible D gene (6 bases). The CDR3 consists of 13 residues. Trimming took 6 bases from V and 8 from J, leaving 15 bases between them. This CDR3 reads CASRRTLAGTQYF. DNA for the CDR3: TGTGCCAGCAGAAGAACACTAGCCGGTACGCAGTATTTT.

V usage is TRBV11-1 and J usage is TRBJ1-4, with D maybe TRBD1 (5 bases). This CDR3 comprises 15 residues. V gave up 2 bases and J gave up 5 bases, with 12 bases separating them. CDR1 SGHAT and CDR2 FQDESV come from the germline V gene (reference sequence). The CDR3 sequence is CASSLSGGVNEKLFF. CDR3 coding DNA: TGTGCCAGCAGCTTATCCGGAGGGGTAAATGAAAAACTGTTTTTT.

This clonotype was picked up one time. The chain carries TRBV28 and TRBJ1-2; TRBD1 matches at 7 bases. After removal of 3 bases from V and 1 base from J, the junction contained 8 bases not matched to a gene. The germline CDR1 and CDR2 sequences are MDHEN and SYDVKM. The CDR3 has 16 amino acids. The CDR3 DNA reads as TGTGCCAGCAGTTTTTTCGGGACAGAATTTAACTATGGCTACACCTTC. Translating gives CASSFFGTEFNYGYTF.